The rows below give T cell receptor beta chains drawn from one sample of a study of blood T cell repertoires in COVID-19. Assay: immunoSEQ multiplex PCR; the TCRdb copy retains only in-frame clones and omits some. This sample yields roughly 120,000 clones, of which roughly 81% are seen a single time; less than 1.5% belongs to the top ten. Material for sequencing was peripheral blood. These receptors all come from a middle-aged man with acute or convalescent COVID-19. The CDR3 runs from the conserved cysteine through the conserved F or W. Each record gives: clone size, J gene, D gene, V gene, CDR3 DNA, CDR3 protein. The D gene is left open where the match is weak. Clone size appears in some rows only: once, few, many, or a class for an expanded clone.

abundance: few; j_gene: TRBJ2-5; d_gene: TRBD2; v_gene: TRBV7-2; CDR3nt: TGTGCCAGCAGCCCACGGGCCGGGGGGGCCCTCGAGACCCAGTACTTC; CDR3aa: CASSPRAGGALETQYF
abundance: NA; j_gene: TRBJ1-1; d_gene: NA; v_gene: TRBV6-5; CDR3nt: TGTGCCAGCAGTTACACCCCGACCCAGGGAGCTTTCTTT; CDR3aa: CASSYTPTQGAFF
abundance: NA; j_gene: TRBJ2-7; d_gene: TRBD2; v_gene: TRBV5-1; CDR3nt: TGCGCCAGCAGCTTGGGCGGCGGGAGGGCCTACGAGCAGTACTTC; CDR3aa: CASSLGGGRAYEQYF
abundance: NA; j_gene: TRBJ1-1; d_gene: TRBD1; v_gene: TRBV19; CDR3nt: TGTGCCAGTAAAGACAGGGCGGGGTGGACTGAAGCTTTCTTT; CDR3aa: CASKDRAGWTEAFF
abundance: once; j_gene: TRBJ2-5; d_gene: NA; v_gene: TRBV19; CDR3nt: TGTGCCAGTAGTATAACCTGGACAGAAGAGACCCAGTACTTC; CDR3aa: CASSITWTEETQYF
abundance: NA; j_gene: TRBJ1-6; d_gene: NA; v_gene: TRBV2; CDR3nt: TGTGCCAGCAGTCCAGGGCTTATCTATAATTCACCCCTCCACTTT; CDR3aa: CASSPGLIYNSPLHF
abundance: once; j_gene: TRBJ2-5; d_gene: NA; v_gene: TRBV4-3; CDR3nt: TGCGCCAGCAGCCGAGACTATAGTTCGCCCTTCGAGACCCAGTACTTC; CDR3aa: CASSRDYSSPFETQYF
abundance: NA; j_gene: TRBJ1-5; d_gene: NA; v_gene: TRBV5-8; CDR3nt: TGTGCCAGCAGCTTGGGGTTCACCTCTTTCTATAGCAATCAGCCCCAGCATTTT; CDR3aa: CASSLGFTSFYSNQPQHF
abundance: NA; j_gene: TRBJ2-3; d_gene: NA; v_gene: TRBV19; CDR3nt: TGTGCCAGTAGTATAGGGACAGGAGGGGCAGATACGCAGTATTTT; CDR3aa: CASSIGTGGADTQYF
abundance: NA; j_gene: TRBJ2-3; d_gene: NA; v_gene: TRBV7-3; CDR3nt: TGTGCCAGCAGCCCCTCGGAAGCGAGCACAGATACGCAGTATTTT; CDR3aa: CASSPSEASTDTQYF
abundance: few; j_gene: TRBJ2-2; d_gene: NA; v_gene: TRBV28; CDR3nt: TGTGCCAGCAGCTCGGGACTGCTCAACACCGGGGAGCTGTTTTTT; CDR3aa: CASSSGLLNTGELFF
abundance: NA; j_gene: TRBJ2-2; d_gene: TRBD2; v_gene: TRBV7-7; CDR3nt: TGTGCTAGCAGCTTAGCACGGGGGGGCACCGGGGAGCTGTTTTTT; CDR3aa: CASSLARGGTGELFF
abundance: NA; j_gene: TRBJ1-5; d_gene: TRBD1; v_gene: TRBV7-8; CDR3nt: TGTGCCAGCAGCCTACAGACAGGGGGTCATCAGCCCCAGCATTTT; CDR3aa: CASSLQTGGHQPQHF
abundance: NA; j_gene: TRBJ1-1; d_gene: NA; v_gene: TRBV28; CDR3nt: TGTGCCAGCAGTTTATTGGGCAGGAACACTGAAGCTTTCTTT; CDR3aa: CASSLLGRNTEAFF
abundance: NA; j_gene: TRBJ2-2; d_gene: NA; v_gene: TRBV27; CDR3nt: TGTGCCAGCAGTCGGGGGTTCGGGGAGCTGTTTTTT; CDR3aa: CASSRGFGELFF
abundance: NA; j_gene: TRBJ1-4; d_gene: TRBD1; v_gene: TRBV2; CDR3nt: TGTGCCAGCAGCGGACGGACAGGGGGGGAAAAACTGTTTTTT; CDR3aa: CASSGRTGGEKLFF
abundance: NA; j_gene: TRBJ2-7; d_gene: NA; v_gene: TRBV6-5; CDR3nt: TGTGCCAGCAGTTACTACGCGAGGGACGAGCAGTACTTC; CDR3aa: CASSYYARDEQYF
abundance: NA; j_gene: TRBJ1-5; d_gene: NA; v_gene: TRBV28; CDR3nt: TGTGCCAGCAGTTTGGAGGGGGGGGGCAATCAGCCCCAGCATTTT; CDR3aa: CASSLEGGGNQPQHF
abundance: NA; j_gene: TRBJ2-7; d_gene: TRBD2; v_gene: TRBV28; CDR3nt: TGTGCCAGCAGCCTCCTTAGCGGGAGGGGCTCCTACGAGCAGTACTTC; CDR3aa: CASSLLSGRGSYEQYF
abundance: NA; j_gene: TRBJ2-5; d_gene: TRBD2; v_gene: TRBV5-8; CDR3nt: TGTGCCAGCAGGACCGGGACTAGCGGATACGAGACCCAGTACTTC; CDR3aa: CASRTGTSGYETQYF
abundance: once; j_gene: TRBJ2-7; d_gene: TRBD2; v_gene: TRBV5-1; CDR3nt: TGCGCCAGCAGCTCAGGCGGGGGGCGTGCCTACGAGCAGTACTTC; CDR3aa: CASSSGGGRAYEQYF
abundance: NA; j_gene: TRBJ1-4; d_gene: NA; v_gene: TRBV4-3; CDR3nt: TGCGCCAGCAGCCCCAACCCGGGGACTCTTGAAAAACTGTTTTTT; CDR3aa: CASSPNPGTLEKLFF
abundance: NA; j_gene: TRBJ1-1; d_gene: TRBD1; v_gene: TRBV7-9; CDR3nt: TGTGCCAGCAGCTTAGGCAGGGGGGTGAACACTGAAGCTTTCTTT; CDR3aa: CASSLGRGVNTEAFF
abundance: NA; j_gene: TRBJ2-7; d_gene: NA; v_gene: TRBV27; CDR3nt: TGTGCCAGCATTCTAGGCCACGAGCAGTACTTC; CDR3aa: CASILGHEQYF
abundance: NA; j_gene: TRBJ1-5; d_gene: TRBD1; v_gene: TRBV6-5; CDR3nt: TGTGCCAGCCGGACAGGGGGCAATCAGCCCCAGCATTTT; CDR3aa: CASRTGGNQPQHF
abundance: NA; j_gene: TRBJ2-6; d_gene: NA; v_gene: TRBV3-1/TRBV3-2; CDR3nt: TGTGCCAGCAGCCCCCAGCGGAGGGCCAACGTCCTGACTTTC; CDR3aa: CASSPQRRANVLTF
abundance: NA; j_gene: TRBJ2-5; d_gene: NA; v_gene: TRBV5-6; CDR3nt: TGTGCCAGCAGCTTTCCCCAAGCAGGTTACCAAGAGACCCAGTACTTC; CDR3aa: CASSFPQAGYQETQYF
abundance: NA; j_gene: TRBJ1-2; d_gene: NA; v_gene: TRBV29-1; CDR3nt: TGCAGCGTTTCACACAGGGCTAGTCGTTCTAACTATGGCTACACCTTC; CDR3aa: CSVSHRASRSNYGYTF
abundance: NA; j_gene: TRBJ2-2; d_gene: NA; v_gene: TRBV28; CDR3nt: TGTGCCAGCAGTTCTACGGGGTTGGTCACCGGGGAGCTGTTTTTT; CDR3aa: CASSSTGLVTGELFF
abundance: NA; j_gene: TRBJ2-1; d_gene: NA; v_gene: TRBV6-5; CDR3nt: TGTGCCAGCAGCCTACCTCAACTAGCTGTGAATGAGCAGTTCTTC; CDR3aa: CASSLPQLAVNEQFF
abundance: NA; j_gene: TRBJ1-1; d_gene: NA; v_gene: TRBV18; CDR3nt: TGTGCCAGCTCACCGGAACGGGAGAACACTGAAGCTTTCTTT; CDR3aa: CASSPERENTEAFF
abundance: NA; j_gene: TRBJ2-3; d_gene: TRBD1; v_gene: TRBV12-5; CDR3nt: TGTGCTAGTGGTCTCCAGACAGGGAGTACTGATACGCAGTATTTT; CDR3aa: CASGLQTGSTDTQYF
abundance: NA; j_gene: TRBJ1-4; d_gene: TRBD1; v_gene: TRBV4-2; CDR3nt: TGTGCCAGCAGCCAAGGCGGGACAGGGGTCAGAACTAATGAAAAACTGTTTTTT; CDR3aa: CASSQGGTGVRTNEKLFF
abundance: NA; j_gene: TRBJ1-5; d_gene: TRBD1; v_gene: TRBV10-2; CDR3nt: TGCGCCAGCAGTGAGACAGGGGCTTACAATCAGCCCCAGCATTTT; CDR3aa: CASSETGAYNQPQHF
abundance: NA; j_gene: TRBJ2-1; d_gene: NA; v_gene: TRBV5-1; CDR3nt: TGCGCCAGCAGCTTGGAGGGGGAGATCTACAATGAGCAGTTCTTC; CDR3aa: CASSLEGEIYNEQFF
abundance: few; j_gene: TRBJ1-2; d_gene: NA; v_gene: TRBV6-6; CDR3nt: TGTGCCAGCAGTTACTCGAATCGGGAGGGCTACACCTTC; CDR3aa: CASSYSNREGYTF
abundance: NA; j_gene: TRBJ2-7; d_gene: NA; v_gene: TRBV11-2; CDR3nt: TGTGCCAGCAGCTTAGGTTACACAGCTCAGTACTTC; CDR3aa: CASSLGYTAQYF
abundance: NA; j_gene: TRBJ2-1; d_gene: TRBD1; v_gene: TRBV2; CDR3nt: TGTGCCAGCAGTAAACCTACAGGGGGCTCCTACAATGAGCAGTTCTTC; CDR3aa: CASSKPTGGSYNEQFF
abundance: NA; j_gene: TRBJ1-2; d_gene: NA; v_gene: TRBV5-3; CDR3nt: TGTGCCAGAAGCTATAGTTCCCGGGGTGCGCTTAACTATGGCTACACCTTC; CDR3aa: CARSYSSRGALNYGYTF
abundance: NA; j_gene: TRBJ2-1; d_gene: TRBD1; v_gene: TRBV7-3; CDR3nt: TGTGCCAGCAGCCCGGGACAGGGCGTGAGGAATGAGCAGTTCTTC; CDR3aa: CASSPGQGVRNEQFF
abundance: NA; j_gene: TRBJ1-2; d_gene: NA; v_gene: TRBV5-1; CDR3nt: TGCGCCAGCAGCCGAGACAGCGCGCAGGACTATGGCTACACCTTC; CDR3aa: CASSRDSAQDYGYTF
abundance: NA; j_gene: TRBJ2-1; d_gene: TRBD2; v_gene: TRBV4-3; CDR3nt: TGCGCCAGCAGCCAAGGGTGGGAGGGATATGAGCAGTTCTTC; CDR3aa: CASSQGWEGYEQFF
abundance: NA; j_gene: TRBJ2-4; d_gene: TRBD1; v_gene: TRBV2; CDR3nt: TGTGCCAGCCAGGGACAGAGTCCAAACATTCAGTACTTC; CDR3aa: CASQGQSPNIQYF
abundance: NA; j_gene: TRBJ1-2; d_gene: NA; v_gene: TRBV3-1/TRBV3-2; CDR3nt: TGTGCCAGCAGCCTGGCTGGGGGGAGCTATGGCTACACCTTC; CDR3aa: CASSLAGGSYGYTF
abundance: NA; j_gene: TRBJ2-3; d_gene: TRBD2; v_gene: TRBV15; CDR3nt: TGTGCCACCAGCCCTGCGGGGGGGACAGATACGCAGTATTTT; CDR3aa: CATSPAGGTDTQYF
abundance: NA; j_gene: TRBJ1-2; d_gene: NA; v_gene: TRBV3-1/TRBV3-2; CDR3nt: TGTGCCAGCAACGCCGGGAGAGGGCTTGGCTACACCTTC; CDR3aa: CASNAGRGLGYTF
abundance: NA; j_gene: TRBJ1-1; d_gene: TRBD1; v_gene: TRBV10-3; CDR3nt: TGTGCCATCAGCTCAGGGGGGCGGAACACTGAAGCTTTCTTT; CDR3aa: CAISSGGRNTEAFF
abundance: NA; j_gene: TRBJ1-1; d_gene: TRBD1; v_gene: TRBV11-2; CDR3nt: TGTGCCAGCAGCTTCCAGGGACAGTTGAACACTGAAGCTTTCTTT; CDR3aa: CASSFQGQLNTEAFF
abundance: NA; j_gene: TRBJ2-2; d_gene: NA; v_gene: TRBV7-2; CDR3nt: TGTGCCAGCAGGCGGACAAGGAACACCGGGGAGCTGTTTTTT; CDR3aa: CASRRTRNTGELFF
abundance: NA; j_gene: TRBJ2-5; d_gene: TRBD1; v_gene: TRBV5-1; CDR3nt: TGCGCCAGCAGCTTGTGGGGACAGGACCAAGAGACCCAGTACTTC; CDR3aa: CASSLWGQDQETQYF
abundance: NA; j_gene: TRBJ1-5; d_gene: TRBD1; v_gene: TRBV24-1; CDR3nt: TGTGCCACCAGTGACTCCGGGACAGGGGGCTGGGGCAATCAGCCCCAGCATTTT; CDR3aa: CATSDSGTGGWGNQPQHF
abundance: NA; j_gene: TRBJ2-7; d_gene: NA; v_gene: TRBV5-5; CDR3nt: TGTGCCAGCAGCTTGGAGGGGATCCCCTACGAGCAGTACTTC; CDR3aa: CASSLEGIPYEQYF
abundance: NA; j_gene: TRBJ1-1; d_gene: TRBD1; v_gene: TRBV28; CDR3nt: TGTGCCAGCAGTTCGGCGACCGCAGGGGGAAACACTGAAGCTTTCTTT; CDR3aa: CASSSATAGGNTEAFF
abundance: NA; j_gene: TRBJ2-3; d_gene: TRBD2; v_gene: TRBV10-3; CDR3nt: TGTGCCATCAGTGAGAGCGGGAGTAGCACAGATACGCAGTATTTT; CDR3aa: CAISESGSSTDTQYF
abundance: NA; j_gene: TRBJ1-2; d_gene: NA; v_gene: TRBV5-1; CDR3nt: TGCGCCAGCAGCTTGGGGGACTTAGCTAACTATGGCTACACCTTC; CDR3aa: CASSLGDLANYGYTF
abundance: NA; j_gene: TRBJ2-5; d_gene: NA; v_gene: TRBV2; CDR3nt: TGTGCCAGCTCGAGGAGTACTTACCAAGAGACCCAGTACTTC; CDR3aa: CASSRSTYQETQYF
abundance: NA; j_gene: TRBJ2-3; d_gene: TRBD2; v_gene: TRBV3-1/TRBV3-2; CDR3nt: TGTGCCAGCAGCCACCACCTAGCGGACACAGATACGCAGTATTTT; CDR3aa: CASSHHLADTDTQYF